This entry lists 18 T cell receptor beta chains sequenced from one sample in a study of T cell repertoires in cytomegalovirus infection. Each CDR3 protein is one row after TCRdb ran MiXCR on the reads. The profile covers 300,000 to 450,000 distinct CDR3 sequences, with around a sixth appearing a single time and 7.5% to 9.5% taken by the ten largest. The sequencing input was PBMCs. Receptors were obtained from a human donor in good health (CMV status not recorded). Some clones in this sample may be carry-over from other donors' samples.

In this sample, this clonotype turned up a few times. The chain links TRBV11-2 to TRBJ1-1; D is ambiguous. Germline CDR1 reads SGHAT; CDR2 reads FQNNGV. V was trimmed by 0 bases and J by 3 bases, leaving 8 bases between them. CDR3 length: 14 residues. In DNA, the CDR3 is TGTGCCAGCAGCTTAGAAGTCCGAGACACTGAAGCTTTCTTT. Translation gives CASSLEVRDTEAFF. The full variable domain, rest sourced from reference TRBV11-2 and TRBJ1-1, is EAGVAQSPRYKIIEKRQSVAFWCNPISGHATLYWYQQILGQGPKLLIQFQNNGVVDDSQLPKDRFSAERLKGVDSTLKIQPAKLEDSAVYLCASSLEVRDTEAFFGQGTRLTVV.

In its sample, this clonotype was seen once. Given a much more abundant clone one base away, this may be a read error. J is TRBJ1-2 and V is TRBV2; possible D gene TRBD1, 6 bases. The CDR3 runs to 13 residues. Germline lookup yields CDR1 SNHLY and CDR2 FYNNEI. V lost 6 bases and J lost 0, with 8 bases in between. CDR3 bases: TGTGCCAGCAGGACAGGACCTAACTATGGCTACACCTTC. It is translated as CASRTGPNYGYTF.

This clonotype occurred many times. This sequence joins TRBV7-2 and TRBJ1-6; 8 bases are shared with TRBD1. From germline, CDR1 is SGHTA and CDR2 FQGNSA. Germline trimming cut 4 bases from V and 0 bases from J; bases unmatched to any gene: 5. The CDR3 runs 17 residues. CDR3 DNA sequence: TGTGCCAGCAGCTACACTACAGGGGGCTCCTATAATTCACCCCTCCACTTT. It encodes CASSYTTGGSYNSPLHF.

This chain uses TRBV12-3 or TRBV12-4 with TRBJ2-7; D gene uncertain. Trimming took 3 bases from V and 7 from J, leaving 10 bases between them. This CDR3 region has 12 residues. The CDR3 loop reads CASSFHHGEQYF. The CDR3 bases are TGTGCCAGCAGTTTCCACCACGGGGAGCAGTACTTC.

As concerns this clonotype: This may arise from a read error, as a much more abundant clone is one base away. This chain links TRBV2 with TRBJ2-1, with D unclear. The V gene's germline CDR1 is SNHLY and CDR2 FYNNEI. CDR3 length equals 15 residues. Between the trimmed V and J ends, which lost 4 bases and 5 bases, there was a span of 15 bases. The CDR3 DNA sequence: TGTGCCAGCAGTGTCGTCAGGACCTACGACAATGAGCAGTTCTTC. Protein sequence: CASSVVRTYDNEQFF.

The rearrangement joins TRBV20-1 to TRBJ2-1; the match to TRBD2 covers 11 bases. From germline, CDR1 is DFQATT and CDR2 SNEGSKA (reference sequence). This CDR3 is 16 amino acids long. Trimming at V came to 3 bases and at J to 4 bases, leaving 8 bases not matched to a gene. CDR3 DNA: TGCAGTGCTAGTGCCATTGGGACTAGCGGATACAATGAGCAGTTCTTC. Its translation: CSASAIGTSGYNEQFF.

The sample holds one count of this clonotype. This may be a read error, as it is one base from a much larger clone. The chain has TRBV7-9 and TRBJ2-3; 9 bases align to TRBD2. Per germline, CDR1 SEHNR and CDR2 FQNEAQ (reference sequence). This CDR3 has 17 residues. The CDR3 coding sequence is TGTGCCCGCAGCTTAAGGTTAGGGCGGGGGGGCGCAGATACGCAGTATTTT. Translating gives CARSLRLGRGGADTQYF.

The sample holds many counts of this clonotype. The chain couples TRBV7-9 to TRBJ2-6; the D gene is possibly TRBD2 (5 bases). V was trimmed by 5 bases and J by 1 base, leaving 9 bases between them. This CDR3 is 15 amino acids long. CDR1 SEHNR and CDR2 FQNEAQ come from the germline V gene (reference sequence). This chain's CDR3 is CASSPPGSGANVLTF. The CDR3 DNA is TGTGCCAGCAGCCCCCCGGGATCTGGGGCCAACGTCCTGACTTTC. The full variable domain, its missing parts supplied by reference TRBV7-9 and TRBJ2-6, is DTGVSQNPRHKITKRGQNVTFRCDPISEHNRLYWYRQTLGQGPEFLTYFQNEAQLEKSRLLSDRFSAERPKGSFSTLEIQRTEQGDSAMYLCASSPPGSGANVLTFGAGSRLTVL.

This clonotype showed up just a few times. The genes are TRBV6-5 and TRBJ2-3, with 7 bases lining up with TRBD2. The CDR3 has 15 amino acids. CDR1 is MNHEY and CDR2 is SVGAGI in the germline V gene. Trimming removed 2 bases from V and 0 bases from J; junction bases left unmatched: 2. The chain's CDR3 is CASSYAGVSTDTQYF. The CDR3 DNA is TGTGCCAGCAGTTACGCGGGGGTTAGCACAGATACGCAGTATTTT.

Many counts were recorded for this clonotype. The chain joins TRBV4-2 to TRBJ1-1; D is ambiguous. The CDR3 spans 15 residues. Germline CDR1 LGHNA, CDR2 YNFKEQ. The V gene lost 1 base and the J gene lost 3 bases, with 12 bases spanning the gap. CDR3 nucleotides: TGTGCCAGCAGCCAAGTCGGACCTGGGGACACTGAAGCTTTCTTT. It codes for CASSQVGPGDTEAFF.

This clonotype was recorded at least ten times. V usage is TRBV7-9 and J usage is TRBJ1-2; 7 bases match TRBD1. The CDR3 is 13 residues long. Germline V CDR1 and CDR2: SEHNR, FQNEAQ (reference sequence). The V and J ends lost 3 bases and 8 bases, in that order; junction bases with no gene match: 6. CDR3 loop: CASSFRGGEGYTF. The CDR3 coding sequence is TGTGCCAGCAGCTTCAGGGGGGGCGAAGGCTACACCTTC.

This clonotype was observed many times. This chain joins TRBV7-2 and TRBJ1-4; 7 bases are shared with TRBD1. The germline V gene has CDR1 SGHTA and CDR2 FQGNSA. V lost 4 bases and J lost 0; bases outside the gene matches: 8. This CDR3 region has 17 residues. For the CDR3, the DNA is TGTGCCAGCAGCTCCGGACAGGCCCTTCCAACTAATGAAAAACTGTTTTTT. Translating it yields CASSSGQALPTNEKLFF. The whole variable domain, remainder taken from reference TRBV7-2 and TRBJ1-4, is GAGVSQSPSNKVTEKGKDVELRCDPISGHTALYWYRQSLGQGLEFLIYFQGNSAPDKSGLPSDRFSAERTGGSVSTLTIQRTQQEDSAVYLCASSSGQALPTNEKLFFGSGTQLSVL.

This clonotype occurred a few times. The chain's CDR3 is CASSARQGITDTQYF. The CDR3 DNA reads TGCGCCAGCAGCGCTCGGCAGGGGATCACAGATACGCAGTATTTT. The chain has TRBV4-1 and TRBJ2-3; D possibly corresponds to TRBD1 (6 bases). V lost 5 bases, J lost 2 bases, and 14 bases lay in between. Germline V gene sequence: CDR1 MGHRA, CDR2 YSYEKL. CDR3 size: 15 residues.

The V call is TRBV7-4, the J call TRBJ1-1, with D possibly being TRBD1 (5 bases). From germline, CDR1 is SGHVT and CDR2 SQSDAQ. The CDR3 runs 14 residues. Trimming took 2 bases from V and 8 from J, leaving 15 bases between them. CDR3 in DNA: TGTGCCAGCAGCTTATCGGGAAGGGACCTCGAAGCTTTCTTT. Protein product: CASSLSGRDLEAFF. The whole variable domain, filled in from reference TRBV7-4 and TRBJ1-1, reads GAGVSQSPRYKVAKRGRDVALRCDSISGHVTLYWYRQTLGQGSEVLTYSQSDAQRDKSGRPSGRFSAERPERSVSTLKIQRTEQGDSAVYLCASSLSGRDLEAFFGQGTRLTVV.

Only a few counts were recorded for this clonotype. V usage is TRBV19 and J usage is TRBJ1-2; 7 bases fit TRBD1. The length of the CDR3 is 15 residues. The V gene's germline CDR1 is LNHDA and CDR2 SQIVND (reference sequence). V was pared by 5 bases and J by 8 bases, with 14 bases of the junction left unmatched. The CDR3 bases are TGTGCCAGTAGTCCCGGGGACAGCCCTTTCCTAGGCTACACCTTC. Amino acid sequence: CASSPGDSPFLGYTF.

This clonotype was picked up many times. V is TRBV7-2 and J is TRBJ2-2; D gene unclear. Germline V gene lookup returns CDR1 SGHTA and CDR2 FQGNSA. Trimming took off 1 base at V and 4 bases at J, with 7 bases between the two ends. The CDR3 extends over 14 amino acids. The chain's CDR3 is CASSLDWGTGELFF. The CDR3 bases are TGTGCCAGCAGCTTAGATTGGGGCACCGGGGAGCTGTTTTTT. Full variable domain (outside the CDR3, taken from reference TRBV7-2 and TRBJ2-2): GAGVSQSPSNKVTEKGKDVELRCDPISGHTALYWYRQSLGQGLEFLIYFQGNSAPDKSGLPSDRFSAERTGGSVSTLTIQRTQQEDSAVYLCASSLDWGTGELFFGEGSRLTVL.

This clonotype was counted at least ten times. One end of the junction does not line up with germline, which may come from a read error. The V call is TRBV25-1, the J call TRBJ2-5, with D possibly matching TRBD2 (6 bases). This CDR3 is 13 amino acids long. Germline lookup yields CDR1 MGHDK and CDR2 SYGVNS. CDR3 sequence (DNA): TGTGCCAGCAGTGAATTCCCGACTAGTCGGATTAACTTC. Translating gives CASSEFPTSRINF.

In its sample, this clonotype was seen a few times. This chain joins TRBV2 and TRBJ1-6; 9 bases agree with TRBD1. The length of the CDR3 is 14 residues. V shed 8 bases, J shed 8 bases, and the junction held 7 bases outside the gene matches. Germline V CDR1 and CDR2: SNHLY, FYNNEI. The chain's CDR3 is CASQQGARDSPLHF. The CDR3 DNA is TGTGCCAGCCAACAGGGGGCCCGAGATTCACCCCTCCACTTT. Using reference TRBV2 and TRBJ1-6 for the parts outside the CDR3, the full variable domain is EPEVTQTPSHQVTQMGQEVILRCVPISNHLYFYWYRQILGQKVEFLVSFYNNEISEKSEIFDDQFSVERPDGSNFTLKIRSTKLEDSAMYFCASQQGARDSPLHFGNGTRLTVT.